These T cell receptor beta chains were read from a single sample in a study of cytotoxic CD8 clonotypes in ibrutinib-treated CLL. Libraries were prepared by immunoSEQ multiplex PCR; TCRdb keeps only in-frame clonotypes and omits some of them. Of 150,000 or so clones listed, approximately 80% are singletons. This sample comprised PBMCs, obtained after 24 months of ibrutinib treatment. Receptors were obtained from a human donor with chronic lymphocytic leukemia. The CDR3 runs from the conserved cysteine through the conserved F or W. The D gene is left open where the match is weak. The listing skips clone size in some rows; elsewhere it reads once, few, many or a size class.

CDR3 DNA: TGTGCCAGCAGCCCTCGTCCGAAGGGGTCCTACGAGCAGTACTTC
CDR3 protein: CASSPRPKGSYEQYF
J gene: TRBJ2-7
V gene: TRBV7-3
D gene: NA
clone size: many

CDR3 DNA: TGCGCCAGCAGCCAAGATCTTGTCCCAAGCTCCTACAATGAGCAGTTCTTC
CDR3 protein: CASSQDLVPSSYNEQFF
J gene: TRBJ2-1
V gene: TRBV4-3
D gene: NA
clone size: once

CDR3 DNA: TGTGCCAGCAGCTTACAGGGGTACGAGCAGTACTTC
CDR3 protein: CASSLQGYEQYF
J gene: TRBJ2-7
V gene: TRBV11-3
D gene: NA
clone size: NA

CDR3 DNA: TGTGCCAGCTCATTATCAGGGGGCGCGCGGACCGGGGAGCTGTTTTTT
CDR3 protein: CASSLSGGARTGELFF
J gene: TRBJ2-2
V gene: TRBV18
D gene: TRBD1
clone size: once

CDR3 DNA: TGTGCCAGCAGCTCTATGGGGGACAGGGCCTCTGGAAACACCATATATTTT
CDR3 protein: CASSSMGDRASGNTIYF
J gene: TRBJ1-3
V gene: TRBV5-6
D gene: TRBD1
clone size: NA

CDR3 DNA: TGCGCCAGCAGCCGAGGGACTAGACAAGAGACCCAGTACTTC
CDR3 protein: CASSRGTRQETQYF
J gene: TRBJ2-5
V gene: TRBV4-3
D gene: TRBD2
clone size: NA

CDR3 DNA: TGCGCCAGCAGCCAAGATAGCGTGACCTCCTACAATGAGCAGTTCTTC
CDR3 protein: CASSQDSVTSYNEQFF
J gene: TRBJ2-1
V gene: TRBV4-3
D gene: NA
clone size: NA

CDR3 DNA: TGTGCCAGTAGGGAGATGAACACTGAAGCTTTCTTT
CDR3 protein: CASREMNTEAFF
J gene: TRBJ1-1
V gene: TRBV19
D gene: NA
clone size: NA

CDR3 DNA: TGTGCCAGCAGCTTGGGAGGGGGCAGGGCTAACTATGGCTACACCTTC
CDR3 protein: CASSLGGGRANYGYTF
J gene: TRBJ1-2
V gene: TRBV13
D gene: TRBD1
clone size: NA

CDR3 DNA: TGTGCCAGCAGTCCTGGACTCCCCTACGAGCAGTACTTC
CDR3 protein: CASSPGLPYEQYF
J gene: TRBJ2-7
V gene: TRBV28
D gene: NA
clone size: NA

CDR3 DNA: TGTGCCAGCAGTGGAGGACTAGGTGGGGCCAACGTCCTGACTTTC
CDR3 protein: CASSGGLGGANVLTF
J gene: TRBJ2-6
V gene: TRBV7-3
D gene: TRBD2
clone size: NA

CDR3 DNA: TGTGCCAGTAGTAAGGGACGGTCGAACACTGAAGCTTTCTTT
CDR3 protein: CASSKGRSNTEAFF
J gene: TRBJ1-1
V gene: TRBV19
D gene: NA
clone size: NA

CDR3 DNA: TGTGCCAGCAGCTTAGGGGTTAGGAGGGGAGTAACCTACGAGCAGTACTTC
CDR3 protein: CASSLGVRRGVTYEQYF
J gene: TRBJ2-7
V gene: TRBV7-2
D gene: NA
clone size: NA

CDR3 DNA: TGCGCCAGCAGCCAACACAGGGGCTACGAGCAGTACTTC
CDR3 protein: CASSQHRGYEQYF
J gene: TRBJ2-7
V gene: TRBV4-3
D gene: TRBD1
clone size: many

CDR3 DNA: TGTGCCAGCAGTCCTGCCCGGGCTGGTGAAGCTTTCTTT
CDR3 protein: CASSPARAGEAFF
J gene: TRBJ1-1
V gene: TRBV7-3
D gene: NA
clone size: once

CDR3 DNA: TGTGCCAGCAGTTGGGACAGGAACTACGAGCAGTACTTC
CDR3 protein: CASSWDRNYEQYF
J gene: TRBJ2-7
V gene: TRBV6-1
D gene: TRBD1
clone size: once

CDR3 DNA: TGTGCCAGCAGGCTGGGGGGGGGAAAATACGAGCAGTACTTC
CDR3 protein: CASRLGGGKYEQYF
J gene: TRBJ2-7
V gene: TRBV6-5
D gene: TRBD2
clone size: NA

CDR3 DNA: TGTGCCAGCAAACTGACTAGCTCTACGGATACGCAGTATTTT
CDR3 protein: CASKLTSSTDTQYF
J gene: TRBJ2-3
V gene: TRBV5-5
D gene: TRBD2
clone size: NA

CDR3 DNA: TGTGCCAGCAGTCCCAGTCCAGGGCTGCCTTCGGAGTACTTC
CDR3 protein: CASSPSPGLPSEYF
J gene: TRBJ2-7
V gene: TRBV6-5
D gene: NA
clone size: NA

CDR3 DNA: TGTGCTAGTGGTTTTTCAGGGGTCACCGGGGAGCTGTTTTTT
CDR3 protein: CASGFSGVTGELFF
J gene: TRBJ2-2
V gene: TRBV12-5
D gene: NA
clone size: NA